The rows below give T cell receptor beta chains drawn from one sample of a study of blood T cell repertoires in COVID-19. Generated by immunoSEQ multiplex PCR, the TCRdb table keeps only in-frame clones and is missing some. The sample yields under 100,000 clones, more than 60% seen once. Sequenced sample: peripheral blood. All receptors derive from a woman aged 80 or over with active or convalescent COVID-19. CDR3s include the opening cysteine and the closing phenylalanine or tryptophan. A D gene is named only where the DNA matches it firmly. Clone size is not always given. Where it is, it says once, few, many or a class for expanded clones.

length	size	D	V	J	DNA	CDR3
15	.	.	TRBV6-5	TRBJ1-5	TGTGCCAGCAGACCCGGGATACTCAAAAATCAGCCCCAGCATTTT	CASRPGILKNQPQHF
13	.	TRBD1	TRBV24-1	TRBJ1-5	TGTGCCACCAGTGACTGGACAGGGGGGCCCCAGCATTTT	CATSDWTGGPQHF
15	few	.	TRBV11-2	TRBJ2-7	TGTGCCAGCAGACCACTATTAGGCGTGTCCTACGAGCAGTACTTC	CASRPLLGVSYEQYF
15	.	TRBD1	TRBV6-4	TRBJ2-1	TGTGCCAGCAGCCCGGACAGGGGTTACTACAATGAGCAGTTCTTC	CASSPDRGYYNEQFF
13	few	TRBD2	TRBV19	TRBJ2-1	TGTGCCAGTAGTATAGTCAGCGGGGATGAGCAGTTCTTC	CASSIVSGDEQFF
17	.	.	TRBV7-6	TRBJ2-1	TGTGCCAGCAGCTTAAGGGGTGCGGGCGGGACCTACAATGAGCAGTTCTTC	CASSLRGAGGTYNEQFF
16	.	TRBD1	TRBV7-9	TRBJ1-1	TGTGCCAGCAGCTTAGCCCAGGACAGGACGAACACTGAAGCTTTCTTT	CASSLAQDRTNTEAFF
14	.	.	TRBV21-1	TRBJ1-1	TGTGCCAGCAGCAAAGCGCCGGGGAACACTGAAGCTTTCTTT	CASSKAPGNTEAFF
17	.	TRBD1	TRBV28	TRBJ1-6	TGTGCCAGCAGTTTAGTCCAGGGGGTCACCTATAATTCACCCCTCCACTTT	CASSLVQGVTYNSPLHF
14	.	TRBD1	TRBV4-1	TRBJ1-2	TGCGCCAGCAGCACCCCGGGACAGAACTATGGCTACACCTTC	CASSTPGQNYGYTF
16	.	TRBD2	TRBV5-4	TRBJ2-5	TGTGCCAGCAGCCGATTACTAGCGGGGGGAGGAGAGACCCAGTACTTC	CASSRLLAGGGETQYF
13	.	TRBD1	TRBV24-1	TRBJ1-1	TGTGCCACCAGGGGACAGGGTGGGACTGAAGCTTTCTTT	CATRGQGGTEAFF
12	few	.	TRBV12-3/TRBV12-4	TRBJ1-4	TGTGCCAGCAGTCCCTCTAGGGAAAAACTGTTTTTT	CASSPSREKLFF
14	.	TRBD1	TRBV6-5	TRBJ1-6	TGTGCCAGCTGGCCGGGACAGGGAAATTCACCCCTCCACTTT	CASWPGQGNSPLHF
13	.	.	TRBV20-1	TRBJ1-6	TGCAGTGCTAGTATGACAGTGAATTCACCCCTCCACTTT	CSASMTVNSPLHF
17	.	TRBD1	TRBV3-1/TRBV3-2	TRBJ1-1	TGTGCCAGCAGCCAAGGGACAGGGGGTTGGGTGAACACTGAAGCTTTCTTT	CASSQGTGGWVNTEAFF
13	.	.	TRBV10-2	TRBJ1-1	TGCGCCAGCAGTGCCCCAGGGATCGCAAAAGCTTTCTTT	CASSAPGIAKAFF
17	.	TRBD1	TRBV27	TRBJ1-5	TGTGCCAGCAGCCCTCTGACAGGGGGGTATAGCAATCAGCCCCAGCATTTT	CASSPLTGGYSNQPQHF
13	.	.	TRBV5-4	TRBJ2-7	TGTGCCAGCAGCACCCACAGGGCTCCCGAGCAGTACTTC	CASSTHRAPEQYF
14	.	TRBD1	TRBV5-6	TRBJ1-2	TGTGCCAGCAGCCTAACTACAGGGGGCGATGGCTACACCTTC	CASSLTTGGDGYTF
15	once	TRBD2	TRBV7-3	TRBJ2-7	TGTGCCAGCAGCTTACTAGCGGGGTCGCCCTACGAGCAGTACTTC	CASSLLAGSPYEQYF
17	many	TRBD1	TRBV4-1	TRBJ2-5	TGCGCCAGCAGCCAAGGGTACAAGGGGGCGGCCAAAGAGACCCAGTACTTC	CASSQGYKGAAKETQYF
15	.	.	TRBV5-5	TRBJ2-3	TGTGCCAGCAGCTTGGCAGGGGCGCGCACAGATACGCAGTATTTT	CASSLAGARTDTQYF
15	.	.	TRBV5-4	TRBJ1-5	TGTGCCAGCAGCTTCGACCCGGGGGGCGATCAGCCCCAGCATTTT	CASSFDPGGDQPQHF
17	few	TRBD1	TRBV19	TRBJ1-5	TGTGCCAGTAGCGCGAACCGCCGGGACAGGGGCAATCAGCCCCAGCATTTT	CASSANRRDRGNQPQHF
15	.	.	TRBV30	TRBJ1-2	TGTGCCTGGCATCGATTCGACACAGGAGATGCTGGCTACACCTTC	CAWHRFDTGDAGYTF
15	few	.	TRBV2	TRBJ1-5	TGTGCCAGCAGTGAAAGCGGCAGGATAAATCAGCCCCAGCATTTT	CASSESGRINQPQHF